The 14 T cell receptor beta chains below were found in one sample sequenced in a study of blood T cell repertoires in COVID-19. TCRdb's copy holds only in-frame clones and misses some; the assay was immunoSEQ multiplex PCR. The table has roughly 60,000 clones, 80% to 95% seen once; the top ten hold approximately 5%. The sample consisted of peripheral blood. Receptor source: a human donor in a cohort sampled during active COVID-19.

J is TRBJ1-5 and V is TRBV4-3; possibly TRBD1 for D (6 bases). The CDR3 sequence is 15 residues long. Germline V lookup: CDR1 LGHNA, CDR2 YSLEER. V lost 4 bases and J lost 5, with 15 bases in between. Here the CDR3 DNA reads TGCGCCAGCAGCCGAGACAAACAGGGAGATCAGCCCCAGCATTTT. As protein: CASSRDKQGDQPQHF.

The genes are TRBV7-6 and TRBJ2-1; possibly TRBD1 for D (6 bases). The length of the CDR3 is 12 residues. The germline V gene encodes CDR1 SGHVS and CDR2 FNYEAQ. The V end was cut by 0 bases, the J end by 11 bases, with 8 bases between. The CDR3 nucleotides are TGTGCCAGCAGCTTAGCACAGGGTCAGCAGTTCTTC. Its translation is CASSLAQGQQFF.

V usage is TRBV6-5 and J usage is TRBJ2-7; D is undetermined. This CDR3 has 12 residues. Deletions cut 6 bases from V and 6 bases from J, with 12 bases between. Germline V lookup: CDR1 MNHEY, CDR2 SVGAGI. The chain's CDR3 is CASRLLSGEQYF. CDR3 DNA: TGTGCCAGCAGACTCCTTTCGGGCGAGCAGTACTTC.

V usage is TRBV28 and J usage is TRBJ1-3, with 10 nucleotides matching TRBD1. The V gene end was trimmed by 8 bases and the J gene end by 3 bases; junction bases not matched to a gene: 4. CDR1 is MDHEN, CDR2 SYDVKM, per germline. CDR3 length equals 14 residues. CDR3 region: CASETGGNGNTIYF. The CDR3 DNA sequence: TGTGCCAGCGAGACAGGGGGCAATGGAAACACCATATATTTT.

The rearrangement joins TRBV18 to TRBJ1-4; tentatively, D is TRBD1 (6 bases). Per the germline V gene, CDR1 is KGHSH and CDR2 is LQKENI. The CDR3 extends over 15 amino acids. The V end was cut by 8 bases, the J end by 5 bases, with 18 bases between. CDR3 DNA sequence: TGTGCCAGCCGGGACAATCAAGGGCGCAATGAAAAACTGTTTTTT. Residues: CASRDNQGRNEKLFF.

This chain uses TRBV11-2 with TRBJ2-1; D perhaps matches TRBD1 (6 bases). Germline CDR1 reads SGHAT; CDR2 reads FQNNGV. V gave up 6 bases and J gave up 5 bases, with 11 bases separating them. The CDR3 runs to 13 residues. CDR3 in amino acids: CASSFQGNNEQFF. CDR3 coding DNA: TGTGCCAGCAGTTTCCAGGGGAACAATGAGCAGTTCTTC. Drawing the rest from reference TRBV11-2 and TRBJ2-1, the complete variable domain is EAGVAQSPRYKIIEKRQSVAFWCNPISGHATLYWYQQILGQGPKLLIQFQNNGVVDDSQLPKDRFSAERLKGVDSTLKIQPAKLEDSAVYLCASSFQGNNEQFFGPGTRLTVL.

This clone was recorded only once. One end of the junction does not line up with germline, which may come from a read error. The chain combines TRBV7-2 with TRBJ2-3; 14 positions agree with TRBD2. The CDR3 is 17 amino acids. Germline CDR1 reads SGHTA; CDR2 reads FQGNSA. The CDR3 DNA is TGTGCCAGCAGCTTACCCTTGACTAGCGGGGGGGCAGAGACGCAGTATTTT. It specifies CASSLPLTSGGAETQYF.

The rearrangement uses TRBV24-1 and TRBJ2-3; 9 bases fit TRBD1. J was trimmed by 2 bases and V by 6 bases; bases with no gene match: 8. CDR3 length equals 16 residues. The germline gives CDR1 KGHDR, CDR2 SFDVKD. For the CDR3, the DNA is TGTGCCACCAGTCCCGGGACAGGGCGGGACACAGATACGCAGTATTTT. This gives the protein CATSPGTGRDTDTQYF.

V is TRBV5-5 and J is TRBJ1-2; D remains ambiguous. V lost 4 bases and J 0 bases, leaving 13 bases between the germline ends. Germline V gene lookup returns CDR1 SGHKS and CDR2 YYEKEE (reference sequence). The CDR3 is 15 amino acids. This CDR3 reads CASSPEGSSNYGYTF. CDR3 in DNA: TGTGCCAGCAGCCCAGAGGGCTCTTCTAACTATGGCTACACCTTC.

The rearrangement joins TRBV19 to TRBJ1-2, with D unclear. The CDR3 extends over 15 amino acids. Germline CDR1 is LNHDA and CDR2 is SQIVND (reference sequence). Trimming pared 5 bases from V and 5 bases from J, leaving 18 bases between. The CDR3 DNA reads as TGTGCCAGTAGTGCTTATCCGGGTTCGGGGTATGGCTACACCTTC. Translation gives CASSAYPGSGYGYTF.

V and J are TRBV16 and TRBJ1-2; D uncertain. V lost 0 bases, J lost 7 bases, and 9 bases lay in between. The CDR3 is 13 residues long. CDR1 is KGHSY, CDR2 FQNENV, per germline. The CDR3 loop is CASSQSPRFGYTF. The CDR3 DNA sequence: TGTGCCAGCAGCCAATCCCCCCGTTTTGGCTACACCTTC.

This chain joins TRBV7-2 and TRBJ2-5; D gene ambiguous. This CDR3 comprises 12 residues. Trimming cost V 1 base and J 8 bases, with 8 bases left between them. Germline loops: CDR1 SGHTA, CDR2 FQGNSA. CDR3 residues: CASSLGHPTQYF. The DNA of the CDR3 is TGTGCCAGCAGCTTAGGACACCCAACCCAGTACTTC. The whole variable domain, filled in from reference TRBV7-2 and TRBJ2-5, reads GAGVSQSPSNKVTEKGKDVELRCDPISGHTALYWYRQSLGQGLEFLIYFQGNSAPDKSGLPSDRFSAERTGGSVSTLTIQRTQQEDSAVYLCASSLGHPTQYFGPGTRLLVL.

The V and J genes are TRBV30 and TRBJ1-5, with a weak D call TRBD1 (6 bases). Germline assignment: CDR1 GTSNPN and CDR2 SVGIG (reference sequence). The V gene lost 2 bases and the J gene lost 3 bases, with 11 bases spanning the gap. The CDR3 contains 14 residues. CDR3: CAWSNQGTNQPQHF. CDR3 DNA sequence: TGTGCCTGGAGTAATCAGGGGACCAATCAGCCCCAGCATTTT.

The chain links TRBV19 to TRBJ2-7; 7 positions match TRBD1. Germline CDR1 and CDR2: LNHDA and SQIVND (reference sequence). The junction had 9 bases not matched to a gene; V was cut back by 9 bases and J by 7 bases. CDR3 length: 12 residues. The CDR3 DNA is TGTGCCAGCAGGGACAGCGCAAGGGAGCAGTACTTC. This translates into CASRDSAREQYF.